The entry below describes one T cell receptor beta chain. This entry comes from a study of blood T cell repertoires in COVID-19. Whole-study context: The study drew acute and convalescent COVID-19 samples from the United States, Italy and Spain. Sources were T cells, B-cell-depleted T cells, or PBMCs; the material itself was cDNA or gDNA.

In the authors' workflow: Amplifying reference gene primers gave estimates of nucleated cell counts. Here immunoSEQ multiplex PCR was the method, and the copy in TCRdb shows in-frame clones only, minus some. That table furnishes V, J and clone size, whereas the DNA furnished D and trimming. The sample lists 200,000 to 250,000 clones, around 90% occurring once. CDR1 and CDR2 (germline): LGHNA, YNFKEQ. There are 16 residues in the CDR3. J lost 5 bases, V lost 0 bases, and 5 bases had no gene match. Sequenced input: peripheral blood. This rearrangement joins TRBV4-2 to TRBJ2-2, with 8 bases that match TRBD2. This TCR derives from a man aged 25-45 years with acute or convalescent COVID-19. CDR3 coding DNA: TGTGCCAGCAGCCAAGACGGTAGCGGGGAAACCGGGGAGCTGTTTTTT. It translates to CASSQDGSGETGELFF.